One and the same sample provided the 6 T cell receptor beta chains below, sequenced in a study of CD4+ T cells in melanoma. Clones were read by immunoSEQ multiplex PCR, and TCRdb kept only the in-frame ones, dropping some. The data contain roughly 140,000 clones, over 90% of them singletons. Receptors were obtained from a human donor with melanoma.

The chain employs TRBV5-1 and TRBJ2-5; TRBD2 aligns across 7 bases. In germline, CDR1 is SGHRS, CDR2 YFSETQ. CDR3 length: 15 residues. The ends lost 0 bases at V and 2 bases at J; junction bases unmatched: 4. This CDR3 reads CASSLVASGQETQYF. DNA for the CDR3: TGCGCCAGCAGCTTGGTGGCTAGCGGTCAAGAGACCCAGTACTTC.

The chain carries TRBV19 and TRBJ1-6, with D possibly being TRBD1 (5 bases). The CDR3 totals 15 residues. V shed 2 bases and J shed 7 bases, with 12 bases lying between them. Germline values: CDR1 LNHDA, CDR2 SQIVND (reference sequence). CDR3 bases: TGTGCCAGTAGTATAAGGGGTACCGCCAATTCACCCCTCCACTTT. It is translated as CASSIRGTANSPLHF.

The rearrangement joins TRBV29-1 to TRBJ2-7; D uncertain. The germline V gene encodes CDR1 SQVTM and CDR2 ANQGSEA. The CDR3 runs 12 residues. The V and J ends lost 5 bases and 1 base respectively, with 9 bases between them. In DNA form, the CDR3 reads TGCAGCGTTCAGGCACAGTCCTACGAGCAGTACTTC. This gives the protein CSVQAQSYEQYF.

V usage is TRBV4-1 and J usage is TRBJ2-7; 7 nucleotides align to TRBD1. V lost 4 bases to trimming and J lost 5 bases; unmatched junction nucleotides: 11. From germline, CDR1 is MGHRA and CDR2 YSYEKL. The CDR3 consists of 15 residues. CDR3 region: CASSRTGAPTDEQYF. As DNA, the CDR3 is TGCGCCAGCAGCCGTACAGGGGCGCCTACGGACGAGCAGTACTTC.

V gene TRBV6-1 combines with J gene TRBJ1-1, with unresolved D. CDR1 is MNHNS, CDR2 SASEGT, per germline. The germline V and J ends were trimmed by 7 bases and 6 bases, with 15 bases remaining between them. The CDR3 totals 13 residues. The CDR3 sequence is CASIHVYRPEAFF. The DNA for the CDR3 is TGTGCCAGCATCCACGTGTATAGGCCTGAAGCTTTCTTT.

The chain combines TRBV9 with TRBJ1-2, with 7 bases matching TRBD1. V trimming: 4 bases; J trimming: 8 bases; junction bases outside the gene matches: 11. Germline CDR1 reads SGDLS; CDR2 reads YYNGEE. The CDR3 is 14 residues long. The CDR3 loop reads CASSITGDALGYTF. As DNA, the CDR3 is TGTGCCAGCAGCATAACAGGGGACGCGTTGGGCTACACCTTC.